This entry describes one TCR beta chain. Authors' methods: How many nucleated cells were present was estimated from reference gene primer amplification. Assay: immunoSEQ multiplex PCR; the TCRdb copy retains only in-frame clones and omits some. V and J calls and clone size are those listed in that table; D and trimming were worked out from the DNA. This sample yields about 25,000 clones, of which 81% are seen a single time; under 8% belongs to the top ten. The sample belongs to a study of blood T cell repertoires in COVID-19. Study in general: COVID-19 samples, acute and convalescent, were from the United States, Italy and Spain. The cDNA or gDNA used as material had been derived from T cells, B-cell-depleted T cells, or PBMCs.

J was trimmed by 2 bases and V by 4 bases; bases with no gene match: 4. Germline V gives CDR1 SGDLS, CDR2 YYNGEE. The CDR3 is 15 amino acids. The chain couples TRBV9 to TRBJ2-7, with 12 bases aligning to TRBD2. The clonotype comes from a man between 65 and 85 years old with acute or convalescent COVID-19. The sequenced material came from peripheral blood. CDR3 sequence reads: CASSNLAGGPYEQYF. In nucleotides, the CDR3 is TGTGCCAGCAGCAATCTAGCGGGGGGGCCCTACGAGCAGTACTTC.